The 17 T cell receptor beta chains in this list originate from one sample, sequenced in a study of blood T cell repertoires in COVID-19. TCRdb's copy holds only in-frame clones and misses some; the assay was immunoSEQ multiplex PCR. The table shows roughly 68,000 clones, with roughly 91% occurring only once. Specimen: peripheral blood. These receptors were taken from a man aged 40-49 years with COVID-19, enrolled during active disease.

This chain joins TRBV5-1 and TRBJ1-2; weak D call: TRBD1 (5 bases). The CDR3 totals 14 residues. With 0 bases removed from V and 5 bases from J, the gap between germline ends came to 11 bases. The germline V gene encodes CDR1 SGHRS and CDR2 YFSETQ. CDR3 loop: CASSLDTGSYGYTF. For the CDR3, the DNA is TGCGCCAGCAGCTTGGACACAGGTTCATATGGCTACACCTTC.

The chain recombines TRBV4-2 with TRBJ2-2; 9 bases fit TRBD2. After removal of 0 bases from V and 6 bases from J, the junction contained 11 bases not matched to a gene. The CDR3 totals 18 residues. CDR1 is LGHNA, CDR2 YNFKEQ, per germline. CDR3 nucleotide sequence: TGTGCCAGCAGCCAAGAAGATTGGCGGGGGGGCGAAGCCGGGGAGCTGTTTTTT. Translating gives CASSQEDWRGGEAGELFF.

This clone has a handful of counts. V and J are TRBV6-5 and TRBJ2-7, with a possible D match to TRBD1 (5 bases). The CDR3 contains 11 residues. Germline V gene lookup returns CDR1 MNHEY and CDR2 SVGAGI. The germline V and J ends were trimmed by 8 bases and 6 bases, with 11 bases remaining between them. CDR3 region: CASGFQGEQYF. CDR3 coding DNA: TGTGCCAGCGGATTCCAGGGCGAGCAGTACTTC.

The rearrangement links TRBV28 to TRBJ1-4, with D possibly being TRBD1 (5 bases). This CDR3 has 14 amino acids. Trimming removed 6 bases at V and 8 bases at J, with 16 bases between. Germline V gene sequence: CDR1 MDHEN, CDR2 SYDVKM. As DNA, the CDR3 is TGTGCCAGCAGCTCGGGACTGATTTCCGAAAAACTGTTTTTT. This codes for CASSSGLISEKLFF. Full variable domain (rest looked up from reference TRBV28 and TRBJ1-4): DVKVTQSSRYLVKRTGEKVFLECVQDMDHENMFWYRQDPGLGLRLIYFSYDVKMKEKGDIPEGYSVSREKKERFSLILESASTNQTSMYLCASSSGLISEKLFFGSGTQLSVL.

V gene TRBV6-5 combines with J gene TRBJ2-5, with 9 bases lining up with TRBD1. With 7 bases clipped from V and 7 bases from J, the junction kept 13 bases outside the gene matches. Germline loops: CDR1 MNHEY, CDR2 SVGAGI. This CDR3 is built from 15 residues. The CDR3 DNA is TGTGCCAGCATTATGGGGGGACAGGGTGTCCCGACCCAGTACTTC. Its translation: CASIMGGQGVPTQYF.

The rearrangement joins TRBV5-4 to TRBJ2-1, with D unclear. V shed 4 bases and J shed 7 bases, with 21 bases lying between them. The CDR3 runs 16 residues. CDR1 is SGHNT, CDR2 YYREEE, per germline (reference sequence). The CDR3 spells CASSHPLRFLGNEQFF. DNA for the CDR3: TGTGCCAGCAGCCATCCCTTGAGGTTTCTAGGAAATGAGCAGTTCTTC.

The chain recombines TRBV29-1 with TRBJ2-7, with TRBD1 as a possible D gene (5 bases). From germline, CDR1 is SQVTM and CDR2 ANQGSEA. The CDR3 loop spans 12 amino acids. V was clipped by 2 bases and J by 2 bases, with 7 bases between them. CDR3 bases: TGCAGCGTTGAACCAGGGCCCTACGAGCAGTACTTC. Residues: CSVEPGPYEQYF.

This clone was recorded once. The chain links TRBV18 to TRBJ2-7, with 9 bases aligning to TRBD2. The V and J ends lost 3 bases and 3 bases, in that order; junction bases with no gene match: 15. The CDR3 has 18 residues. Germline V lookup: CDR1 KGHSH, CDR2 LQKENI. The CDR3 loop reads CASSPGVAGAGPLYEQYF. CDR3 coding DNA: TGTGCCAGCTCACCGGGAGTAGCGGGGGCTGGGCCACTCTACGAGCAGTACTTC.

The rearrangement links TRBV28 to TRBJ1-1; the D is unclear. The CDR3 has 15 residues. Between the trimmed V and J ends, which lost 1 base and 5 bases, there was a span of 14 bases. CDR1 and CDR2 from the germline V gene are MDHEN and SYDVKM. Here the CDR3 DNA reads TGTGCCAGCAGTTTATACGACGGGAGAGGAACTGAAGCTTTCTTT. Its translation: CASSLYDGRGTEAFF.

This chain joins TRBV30 and TRBJ1-4, with 7 bases identical to TRBD1. The CDR3 spans 16 residues. V trimming: 0 bases; J trimming: 0 bases; junction bases outside the gene matches: 4. Germline V lookup: CDR1 GTSNPN, CDR2 SVGIG (reference sequence). CDR3 sequence: CAWSVTGASTNEKLFF. DNA for the CDR3: TGTGCCTGGAGTGTAACAGGGGCCTCAACTAATGAAAAACTGTTTTTT.

The chain recombines TRBV25-1 with TRBJ1-4; 10 positions match TRBD1. The CDR3 sequence is 15 residues long. The V segment lost 3 bases and the J segment 8 bases; nucleotides outside the gene matches: 6. The germline gives CDR1 MGHDK, CDR2 SYGVNS. The CDR3 region is CASSDAGTGDEKLFF. In DNA, the CDR3 is TGTGCCAGCAGTGATGCCGGGACAGGGGACGAAAAACTGTTTTTT.

This chain uses TRBV20-1 with TRBJ2-1, with a weak D call TRBD2 (6 bases). The CDR3 runs to 11 residues. V gave up 2 bases and J gave up 9 bases, with 8 bases separating them. CDR1 is DFQATT, CDR2 SNEGSKA, per germline (reference sequence). The CDR3 spells CSARLGGEQFF. The CDR3 bases are TGCAGTGCTAGACTGGGAGGTGAGCAGTTCTTC.

The V and J genes are TRBV7-2 and TRBJ2-7, with D possibly matching TRBD1 (5 bases). Germline V CDR1 and CDR2: SGHTA, FQGNSA. CDR3 size: 14 residues. Trimming took 6 bases from V and 2 from J, leaving 14 bases between them. CDR3 loop: CASRQSQGPYEQYF. CDR3 DNA sequence: TGTGCCAGCAGACAAAGCCAGGGCCCCTACGAGCAGTACTTC.

The V and J genes are TRBV6-5 and TRBJ1-6; D unclear. V lost 2 bases to trimming and J lost 5 bases, with 10 bases between them. The length of the CDR3 is 15 residues. Germline-derived CDR1 and CDR2 are MNHEY and SVGAGI. The CDR3 sequence: CASSYRGPDNSPLHF. DNA for the CDR3: TGTGCCAGCAGTTACCGGGGTCCGGATAATTCACCCCTCCACTTT.

The V call is TRBV15, the J call TRBJ1-6, with TRBD1 matching over 7 bases. Germline V lookup: CDR1 LNHNV, CDR2 YYDKDF (reference sequence). This CDR3 is built from 17 residues. The trim removed 5 bases at V and 0 bases at J, leaving 7 bases unmatched. CDR3 DNA sequence: TGTGCCACCAGCGCTTGGGACAGCAGCTCCTATAATTCACCCCTCCACTTT. Encoded protein: CATSAWDSSSYNSPLHF.

The chain uses TRBV10-3 and TRBJ2-7; possibly TRBD1 for D (5 bases). V shed 1 base and J shed 1 base, with 32 bases lying between them. The germline V gene encodes CDR1 ENHRY and CDR2 SYGVKD. The length of the CDR3 is 22 residues. The CDR3 DNA is TGTGCCATCAGTGAGTTGAGTGGTCTGAGTCCTCCTATCGCAACAGGATCCTACGAGCAGTACTTC. Its protein product is CAISELSGLSPPIATGSYEQYF.

This sequence joins TRBV20-1 and TRBJ1-2; maybe TRBD1 (5 bases). V was clipped by 3 bases and J by 4 bases, with 9 bases between them. CDR3 length: 12 residues. CDR1 is DFQATT, CDR2 SNEGSKA, per germline (reference sequence). CDR3 sequence reads: CSASNRSYGYTF. Written as DNA, the CDR3 is TGCAGTGCTAGTAACAGGAGCTATGGCTACACCTTC.